These 32 T cell receptor beta chains originate from one sample sequenced in a study of OX40 agonist ivuxolimab in advanced cancers. Repertoires were generated with immunoSEQ multiplex PCR, while TCRdb's copy carries only in-frame clones and drops some. The repertoire holds tens of thousands of clones, with approximately 83% as singletons. Sequenced material: CD4+ or CD8+ T cells sorted from blood, taken in a trial of the OX40 agonist ivuxolimab. Every receptor here comes from an adult with an advanced solid tumor such as melanoma, head and neck, liver or kidney cancer.

The chain recombines TRBV5-6 with TRBJ1-2; weak D call: TRBD1 (5 bases). There are 12 residues in the CDR3. V lost 5 bases and J lost 5, with 10 bases in between. Germline CDR1 is SGHDT and CDR2 is YYEEEE. The CDR3 region is CASSTGIYGYTF. DNA for the CDR3: TGTGCCAGCAGTACAGGAATATATGGCTACACCTTC.

The rearrangement links TRBV11-2 to TRBJ2-7, with D uncertain. Trimming removed 6 bases from V and 2 bases from J, with 8 bases in between. This CDR3 comprises 12 residues. Germline values: CDR1 SGHAT, CDR2 FQNNGV. The CDR3 spells CASSTEAYEQYF. CDR3 DNA sequence: TGTGCCAGCAGTACGGAAGCCTACGAGCAGTACTTC.

V and J are TRBV5-1 and TRBJ2-3, with 10 bases lining up with TRBD2. The CDR3 loop spans 16 amino acids. Trimming removed 3 bases from V and 6 bases from J; junction bases left unmatched: 10. In germline, CDR1 is SGHRS, CDR2 YFSETQ. CDR3 DNA: TGCGCCAGCAGCTCGCAACTAGCGGGATTAGGGGATACGCAGTATTTT. Translating gives CASSSQLAGLGDTQYF.

This chain links TRBV5-1 with TRBJ1-2, with a tentative D call TRBD1 (5 bases). The CDR3 consists of 14 residues. V lost 4 bases to trimming and J lost 5 bases, with 15 bases between them. Germline V gene sequence: CDR1 SGHRS, CDR2 YFSETQ. The CDR3 coding sequence is TGCGCCAGCAGCCCACAGAGGGGTGGGTATGGCTACACCTTC. Protein product: CASSPQRGGYGYTF.

V gene TRBV2 combines with J gene TRBJ2-7; the match to TRBD2 covers 7 bases. The V gene end was trimmed by 4 bases and the J gene end by 5 bases; junction bases not matched to a gene: 5. The CDR3 is 13 residues long. From germline, CDR1 is SNHLY and CDR2 FYNNEI. The CDR3 protein is CASSAAGVDEQYF. For the CDR3, the DNA is TGTGCCAGCAGTGCGGCGGGAGTAGACGAGCAGTACTTC.

The chain uses TRBV7-2 and TRBJ2-7; 8 nucleotides match TRBD2. The CDR3 loop spans 15 amino acids. From germline, CDR1 is SGHTA and CDR2 FQGNSA. Trimming took 5 bases from V and 2 from J; bases not matched to a gene: 8. The CDR3 region has the DNA TGTGCCAGCAGCCCGGACAGCGGGAGCACCTACGAGCAGTACTTC. Encoded protein: CASSPDSGSTYEQYF.

The chain recombines TRBV6-1 with TRBJ1-1, with D possibly matching TRBD1 (6 bases). Trimming cost V 7 bases and J 1 base, with 16 bases left between them. Germline values: CDR1 MNHNS, CDR2 SASEGT. The CDR3 contains 15 residues. CDR3 residues: CASTQAAGANTEAFF. The CDR3, as DNA: TGTGCCAGCACCCAAGCCGCAGGGGCGAACACTGAAGCTTTCTTT.

The chain joins TRBV18 to TRBJ2-7, with TRBD2 identical over 14 bases. J was trimmed by 3 bases and V by 4 bases; bases with no gene match: 5. Germline-derived CDR1 and CDR2 are KGHSH and LQKENI. This CDR3 is 16 amino acids long. The CDR3 nucleotides are TGTGCCAGCTCACGAGGGACTAGCGGGAGTATCTACGAGCAGTACTTC. Its translation is CASSRGTSGSIYEQYF.

The chain is built from TRBV7-9 and TRBJ1-2; perhaps TRBD1 as D (6 bases). CDR1 SEHNR and CDR2 FQNEAQ come from the germline V gene (reference sequence). This CDR3 spans 14 amino acids. The V and J ends lost 5 bases and 2 bases respectively, with 12 bases between them. The CDR3 DNA reads TGTGCCAGCAGCGGCAGGGGTGGGAACTATGGCTACACCTTC. Amino acid sequence: CASSGRGGNYGYTF.

This clone was found a few times. The chain uses TRBV27 and TRBJ2-5, with TRBD1 matching over 8 bases. V gave up 2 bases and J gave up 4 bases; unmatched junction bases: 0. The germline CDR1 and CDR2 sequences are MNHEY and SMNVEV (reference sequence). The CDR3 is 13 residues long. The CDR3 is CASSLQGAETQYF. CDR3 coding DNA: TGTGCCAGCAGTTTACAGGGGGCAGAGACCCAGTACTTC.

This clone has just one count. V is TRBV18 and J is TRBJ2-7, with D perhaps matching TRBD1 (6 bases). The CDR3 is 15 amino acids. Trimming removed 5 bases from V and 4 bases from J, with 18 bases in between. Germline-derived CDR1 and CDR2 are KGHSH and LQKENI. The CDR3 reads CASSMGTGTLYEQYF. CDR3 DNA: TGTGCCAGCTCAATGGGTACAGGGACGTTATACGAGCAGTACTTC. Supplemented by reference TRBV18 and TRBJ2-7, the full variable domain reads NAGVMQNPRHLVRRRGQEARLRCSPMKGHSHVYWYRQLPEEGLKFMVYLQKENIIDESGMPKERFSAEFPKEGPSILRIQQVVRGDSAAYFCASSMGTGTLYEQYFGPGTRLTVT.

The rearrangement links TRBV6-4 to TRBJ1-2; 8 bases are shared with TRBD1. The germline V gene has CDR1 MRHNA and CDR2 SNTAGT. With 3 bases clipped from V and 3 bases from J, the junction kept 0 bases outside the gene matches. CDR3 length equals 13 residues. CDR3 DNA sequence: TGTGCCAGCAGTGAGACAGGGGACTATGGCTACACCTTC. Protein product: CASSETGDYGYTF.

This CDR3 reads CASSFGIRGAGTDTQYF. The CDR3 DNA reads TGCGCCAGCAGCTTTGGCATCAGGGGGGCGGGCACAGATACGCAGTATTTT. The genes are TRBV5-1 and TRBJ2-3, with a weak D call TRBD1 (7 bases). Trimming left V 2 bases short and J 1 base short, with 17 bases between. Looked up from germline, CDR1 is SGHRS and CDR2 is YFSETQ. This CDR3 region has 17 residues.

Points on this clone: This CDR3 is also generated by other DNA sequences in the sample. The CDR3 reads CASSLAPGQGAPGYGYTF. The CDR3 region has the DNA TGCGCCAGCAGCTTGGCCCCGGGACAGGGGGCGCCGGGCTATGGCTACACCTTC. The V and J genes are TRBV5-1 and TRBJ1-2; TRBD1 aligns across 12 bases. The CDR3 spans 18 residues. The junction had 10 bases not matched to a gene; V was cut back by 0 bases and J by 4 bases. CDR1 and CDR2 from the germline V gene are SGHRS and YFSETQ.

This chain connects TRBV4-1 to TRBJ2-5; 12 bases map to TRBD2. V trimming: 1 base; J trimming: 1 base; junction bases outside the gene matches: 4. CDR1 is MGHRA and CDR2 is YSYEKL in the germline V gene. The CDR3 totals 17 residues. The CDR3 region has the DNA TGCGCCAGCAGCCAAGGGCGACTAGCGGGGGCCCAAGAGACCCAGTACTTC. It codes for CASSQGRLAGAQETQYF.

The chain employs TRBV6-6 and TRBJ2-3, with 8 positions matching TRBD2. This CDR3 region has 16 residues. Germline V CDR1 and CDR2: MNHNY, SVGAGI (reference sequence). V lost 7 bases to trimming and J lost 2 bases; unmatched junction nucleotides: 11. CDR3 region: CASNIPGTRDTDTQYF. CDR3 DNA sequence: TGTGCCAGCAACATCCCCGGGACTAGGGACACAGATACGCAGTATTTT.

V and J are TRBV7-9 and TRBJ1-1, with 10 bases that match TRBD1. The length of the CDR3 is 15 residues. Germline CDR1 is SEHNR and CDR2 is FQNEAQ (reference sequence). J was trimmed by 6 bases and V by 3 bases; bases with no gene match: 7. CDR3 DNA sequence: TGTGCCAGCAGCTTGTCAGGACAGGGGGATGCTGAAGCTTTCTTT. Protein product: CASSLSGQGDAEAFF.

With respect to this clone: Its ends do not fully match the called genes, so a read error is possible. V usage is TRBV27 and J usage is TRBJ1-2, with TRBD1 identical over 8 bases. The CDR3 has 14 amino acids. CDR1 is MNHEY, CDR2 SMNVEV, per germline (reference sequence). In DNA, the CDR3 is TGTGCCAGCAGTTTACAGGGGGCGCTGGATGGCTACACCTTT. It codes for CASSLQGALDGYTF.

This clone was found once. J is TRBJ1-2 and V is TRBV5-1, with D unclear. The germline gives CDR1 SGHRS, CDR2 YFSETQ. V shed 0 bases and J shed 4 bases, with 7 bases lying between them. The CDR3 sequence is 13 residues long. The CDR3 spells CASSLDRSYGYTF. The CDR3 DNA sequence: TGCGCCAGCAGCTTGGACAGATCCTATGGCTACACCTTC.

This clone was observed a handful of times. The rearrangement links TRBV7-8 to TRBJ2-3, with no clear D. Deletions cut 3 bases from V and 1 base from J, with 8 bases between. The CDR3 runs 14 residues. The germline V gene encodes CDR1 SGHVS and CDR2 FQNEAQ. The CDR3 bases are TGTGCCAGCAGCTTGGAGTGGGGCACAGATACGCAGTATTTT. It codes for CASSLEWGTDTQYF.

The chain combines TRBV19 with TRBJ2-5; tentatively, D is TRBD2 (7 bases). Germline V gene sequence: CDR1 LNHDA, CDR2 SQIVND (reference sequence). The CDR3 is 13 amino acids. With 6 bases removed from V and 5 bases from J, the gap between germline ends came to 13 bases. The CDR3 bases are TGTGCCAGTAGATCCGGGGGGCGGGAGACCCAGTACTTC. Amino acids: CASRSGGRETQYF. Drawing the rest from reference TRBV19 and TRBJ2-5, the complete variable domain is DGGITQSPKYLFRKEGQNVTLSCEQNLNHDAMYWYRQDPGQGLRLIYYSQIVNDFQKGDIAEGYSVSREKKESFPLTVTSAQKNPTAFYLCASRSGGRETQYFGPGTRLLVL.

This clone appeared a few times. This sequence joins TRBV7-3 and TRBJ2-3, with unresolved D. CDR1 and CDR2 from the germline V gene are SGHTA and FQGTGA. Trimming cost V 2 bases and J 0 bases, with 6 bases left between them. The CDR3 consists of 14 residues. For the CDR3, the DNA is TGTGCCAGCAGCTTAGGGCAGAGCACAGATACGCAGTATTTT. Its translation: CASSLGQSTDTQYF. Full variable domain (outside the CDR3, taken from reference TRBV7-3 and TRBJ2-3): GAGVSQTPSNKVTEKGKYVELRCDPISGHTALYWYRQSLGQGPEFLIYFQGTGAADDSGLPNDRFFAVRPEGSVSTLKIQRTERGDSAVYLCASSLGQSTDTQYFGPGTRLTVL.

The table lists this clone with a few counts. The chain carries TRBV29-1 and TRBJ1-1; perhaps TRBD1 as D (6 bases). In germline, CDR1 is SQVTM, CDR2 ANQGSEA. V lost 4 bases and J lost 1, with 7 bases in between. The CDR3 consists of 12 residues. The CDR3: CSVVGGNTEAFF. As DNA, the CDR3 is TGCAGCGTTGTAGGGGGGAACACTGAAGCTTTCTTT. Full variable domain (remainder filled in from reference TRBV29-1 and TRBJ1-1): SAVISQKPSRDICQRGTSLTIQCQVDSQVTMMFWYRQQPGQSLTLIATANQGSEATYESGFVIDKFPISRPNLTFSTLTVSNMSPEDSSIYLCSVVGGNTEAFFGQGTRLTVV.

The chain links TRBV28 to TRBJ2-7; TRBD1 matches at 7 bases. The CDR3 consists of 13 residues. The germline V gene has CDR1 MDHEN and CDR2 SYDVKM. The V and J ends lost 5 bases and 6 bases, in that order; junction bases with no gene match: 7. CDR3 residues: CASSTGTVTEQYF. The CDR3 bases are TGTGCCAGCAGTACCGGGACAGTCACCGAGCAGTACTTC.

CDR3 coding DNA: TGCGCCAGCAGCTTGGGGGGACAGGATAATGAAAAACTGTTTTTT. It yields the protein CASSLGGQDNEKLFF. The J gene is TRBJ1-4, the V gene TRBV5-1, with 8 positions matching TRBD1. The CDR3 runs 15 residues. In germline, CDR1 is SGHRS, CDR2 YFSETQ. V shed 0 bases, J shed 4 bases, and the junction held 2 bases outside the gene matches.

This chain joins TRBV30 and TRBJ2-3; D possibly corresponds to TRBD1 (6 bases). The ends were cut back, 0 bases at V and 14 bases at J, with 18 bases in the middle. CDR1 GTSNPN and CDR2 SVGIG come from the germline V gene (reference sequence). The CDR3 is 13 amino acids. The CDR3 is CAWSVQDRPPAYF. CDR3 DNA: TGTGCCTGGAGTGTACAAGACAGGCCTCCGGCGTATTTT.

The chain couples TRBV5-6 to TRBJ1-5, with D tentatively TRBD1 (5 bases). The CDR3 is 14 amino acids. Trimming removed 1 base at V and 6 bases at J, with 11 bases between. Germline assignment: CDR1 SGHDT and CDR2 YYEEEE. The CDR3 DNA sequence: TGTGCCAGCAGCTTGCCAGGGATGGGTCAGCCCCAGCATTTT. Protein: CASSLPGMGQPQHF.

The chain joins TRBV18 to TRBJ2-3; no reliable D call. The CDR3 is 14 residues long. CDR1 is KGHSH and CDR2 is LQKENI in the germline V gene. The V end was cut by 2 bases, the J end by 2 bases, with 8 bases between. CDR3 sequence (DNA): TGTGCCAGCTCACCATCGCGGAACACAGATACGCAGTATTTT. Amino acid sequence: CASSPSRNTDTQYF.

The chain is built from TRBV7-8 and TRBJ2-7; TRBD1 matches at 9 bases. The V gene's germline CDR1 is SGHVS and CDR2 FQNEAQ. The CDR3 totals 15 residues. V shed 5 bases and J 6 bases; nucleotides not matched to a gene: 11. The CDR3, as DNA: TGTGCCAGCAGCGTTATCGACAGGGGGGTTTCCGAGCAGTACTTC. Translation: CASSVIDRGVSEQYF.

This sequence joins TRBV6-1 and TRBJ2-1; unclear D gene. The CDR3 runs 13 residues. Germline lookup yields CDR1 MNHNS and CDR2 SASEGT. The ends were cut back, 6 bases at V and 9 bases at J, with 15 bases in the middle. The CDR3 sequence is CASRTAGGFEQFF. The CDR3 DNA sequence: TGTGCCAGCAGGACCGCCGGTGGTTTTGAGCAGTTCTTC.

The J gene is TRBJ2-6, the V gene TRBV5-1, with D hard to call. The V and J ends lost 0 bases and 0 bases respectively, with 10 bases between them. Germline loops: CDR1 SGHRS, CDR2 YFSETQ. The CDR3 runs 17 residues. The CDR3 DNA is TGCGCCAGCAGCTTGGAGACGGCTCTCTCTGGGGCCAACGTCCTGACTTTC. It codes for CASSLETALSGANVLTF.

Only a few counts were recorded for this clone. This rearrangement joins TRBV13 to TRBJ2-3, with D hard to call. The V end was cut by 4 bases, the J end by 1 base, with 6 bases between. The CDR3 sequence is 13 residues long. The germline V gene has CDR1 PRHDT and CDR2 FYEKMQ (reference sequence). The CDR3 here is CASSYDGTDTQYF. CDR3 DNA sequence: TGTGCCAGCAGCTATGACGGCACAGATACGCAGTATTTT.